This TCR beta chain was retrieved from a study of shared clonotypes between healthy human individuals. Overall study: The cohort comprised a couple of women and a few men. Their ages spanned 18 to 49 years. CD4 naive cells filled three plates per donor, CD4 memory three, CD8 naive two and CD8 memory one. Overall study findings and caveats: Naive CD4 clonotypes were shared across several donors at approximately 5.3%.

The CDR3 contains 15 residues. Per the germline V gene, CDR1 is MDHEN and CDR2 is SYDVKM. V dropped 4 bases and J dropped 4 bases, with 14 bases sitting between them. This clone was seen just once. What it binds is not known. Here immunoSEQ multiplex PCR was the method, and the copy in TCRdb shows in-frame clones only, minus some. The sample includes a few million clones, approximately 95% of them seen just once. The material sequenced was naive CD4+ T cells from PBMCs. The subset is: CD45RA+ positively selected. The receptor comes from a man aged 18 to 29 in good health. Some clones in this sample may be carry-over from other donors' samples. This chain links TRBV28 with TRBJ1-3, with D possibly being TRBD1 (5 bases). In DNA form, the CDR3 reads TGTGCCAGCAGTTCCAATTCAGGGCTCGGAAACACCATATATTTT. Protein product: CASSSNSGLGNTIYF.